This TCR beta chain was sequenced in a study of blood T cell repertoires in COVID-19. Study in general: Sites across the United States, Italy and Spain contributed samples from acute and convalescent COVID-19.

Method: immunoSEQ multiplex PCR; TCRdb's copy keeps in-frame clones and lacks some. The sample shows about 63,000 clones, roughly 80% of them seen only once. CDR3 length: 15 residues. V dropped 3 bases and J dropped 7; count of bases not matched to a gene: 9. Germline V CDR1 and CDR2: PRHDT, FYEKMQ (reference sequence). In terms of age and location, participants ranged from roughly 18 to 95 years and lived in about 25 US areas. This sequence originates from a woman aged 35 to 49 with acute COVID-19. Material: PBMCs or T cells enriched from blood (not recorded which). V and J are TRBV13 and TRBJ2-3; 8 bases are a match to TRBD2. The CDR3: CASSFRGGQVNTQYF. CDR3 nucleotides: TGTGCCAGCAGCTTTCGGGGGGGCCAGGTTAATACGCAGTATTTT.